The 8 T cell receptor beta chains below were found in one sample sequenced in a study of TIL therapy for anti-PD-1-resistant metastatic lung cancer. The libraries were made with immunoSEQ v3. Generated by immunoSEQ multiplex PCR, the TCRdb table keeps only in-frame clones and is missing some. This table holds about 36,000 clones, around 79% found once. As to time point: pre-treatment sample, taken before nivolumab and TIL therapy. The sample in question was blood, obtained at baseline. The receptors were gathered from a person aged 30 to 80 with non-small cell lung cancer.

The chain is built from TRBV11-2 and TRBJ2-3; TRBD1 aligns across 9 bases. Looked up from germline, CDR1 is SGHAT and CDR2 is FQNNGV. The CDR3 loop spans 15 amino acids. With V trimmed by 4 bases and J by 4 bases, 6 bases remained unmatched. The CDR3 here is CASSSYRGRADTQYF. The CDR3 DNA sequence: TGTGCCAGCAGCTCCTACAGGGGGCGTGCAGATACGCAGTATTTT.

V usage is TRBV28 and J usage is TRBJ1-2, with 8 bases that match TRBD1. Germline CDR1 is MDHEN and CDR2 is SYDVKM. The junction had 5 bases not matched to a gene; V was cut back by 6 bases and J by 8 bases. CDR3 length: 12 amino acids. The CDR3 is CASSGQGRGYTF. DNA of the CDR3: TGTGCCAGCAGCGGACAGGGTAGAGGCTACACCTTC.

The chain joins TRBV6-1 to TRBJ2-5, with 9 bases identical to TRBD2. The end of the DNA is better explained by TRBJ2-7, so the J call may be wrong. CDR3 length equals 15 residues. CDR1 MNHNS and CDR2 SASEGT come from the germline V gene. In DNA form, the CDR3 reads TGTGCCAGCAGCTCGAGCGGGGGGCTATCCTACGAGCAGTACTTC. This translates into CASSSSGGLSYEQYF.

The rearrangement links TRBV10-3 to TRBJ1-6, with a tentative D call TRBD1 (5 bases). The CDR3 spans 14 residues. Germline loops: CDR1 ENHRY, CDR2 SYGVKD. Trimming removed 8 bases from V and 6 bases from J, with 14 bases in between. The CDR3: CAIGAGIVNSPLHF. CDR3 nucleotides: TGTGCCATCGGGGCGGGAATAGTTAATTCACCCCTCCACTTT.

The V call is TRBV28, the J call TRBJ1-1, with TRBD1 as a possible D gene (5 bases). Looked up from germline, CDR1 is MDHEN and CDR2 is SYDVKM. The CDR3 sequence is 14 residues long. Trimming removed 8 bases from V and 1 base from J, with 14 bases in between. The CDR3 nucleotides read TGTGCCAGCTCGATCAGGGTGGCGAACACTGAAGCTTTCTTT. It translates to CASSIRVANTEAFF.

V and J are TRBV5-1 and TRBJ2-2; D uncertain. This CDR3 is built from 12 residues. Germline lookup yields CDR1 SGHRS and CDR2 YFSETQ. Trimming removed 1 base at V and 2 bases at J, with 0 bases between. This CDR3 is CASSLNTGELFF. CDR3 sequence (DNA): TGCGCCAGCAGCTTGAACACCGGGGAGCTGTTTTTT.

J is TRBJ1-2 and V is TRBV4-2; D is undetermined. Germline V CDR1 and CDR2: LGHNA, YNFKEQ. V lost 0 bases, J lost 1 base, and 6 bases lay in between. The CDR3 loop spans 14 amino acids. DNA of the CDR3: TGTGCCAGCAGCCAAGATTCAGATAACTATGGCTACACCTTC. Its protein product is CASSQDSDNYGYTF.

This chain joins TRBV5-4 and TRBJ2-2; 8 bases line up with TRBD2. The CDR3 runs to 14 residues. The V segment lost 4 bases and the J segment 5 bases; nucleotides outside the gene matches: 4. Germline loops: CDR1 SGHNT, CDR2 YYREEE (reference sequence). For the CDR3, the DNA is TGTGCCAGCAGCAGACCGGGGGGGACCGGGGAGCTGTTTTTT. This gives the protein CASSRPGGTGELFF. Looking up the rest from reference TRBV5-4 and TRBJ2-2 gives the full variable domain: ETGVTQSPTHLIKTRGQQVTLRCSSQSGHNTVSWYQQALGQGPQFIFQYYREEENGRGNFPPRFSGLQFPNYSSELNVNALELDDSALYLCASSRPGGTGELFFGEGSRLTVL.